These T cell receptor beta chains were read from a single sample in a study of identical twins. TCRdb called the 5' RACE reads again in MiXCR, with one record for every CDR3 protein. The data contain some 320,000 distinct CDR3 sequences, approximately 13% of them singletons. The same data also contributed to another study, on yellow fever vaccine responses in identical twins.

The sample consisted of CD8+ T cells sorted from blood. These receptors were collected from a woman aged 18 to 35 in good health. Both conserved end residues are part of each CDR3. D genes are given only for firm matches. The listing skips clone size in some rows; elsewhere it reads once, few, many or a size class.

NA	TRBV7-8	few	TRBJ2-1	CASSLYGNEQFF	TGTGCCAGCAGCTTGTACGGAAATGAGCAGTTCTTC
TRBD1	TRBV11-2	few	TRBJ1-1	CASSPMGQGNTEAFF	TGTGCCAGCAGCCCGATGGGACAGGGGAACACTGAAGCTTTCTTT
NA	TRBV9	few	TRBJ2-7	CASSVAGTTYEQYF	TGTGCCAGCAGCGTAGCAGGCACTACCTACGAGCAGTACTTC
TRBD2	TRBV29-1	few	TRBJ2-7	CSVEVGGYYEQYF	TGCAGCGTTGAAGTGGGAGGGTACTACGAGCAGTACTTC
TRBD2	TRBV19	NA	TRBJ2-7	CASSFGTSHSYEQYF	TGTGCCAGTAGTTTCGGGACTAGCCATTCTTACGAGCAGTACTTC
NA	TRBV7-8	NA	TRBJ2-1	CASSLVETDRWEQFF	TGTGCCAGCAGCTTAGTTGAGACCGATAGGTGGGAGCAGTTCTTC
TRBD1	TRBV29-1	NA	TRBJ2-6	CSVEVRDRTGANVLTF	TGCAGCGTTGAAGTACGGGACAGGACTGGGGCCAACGTCCTGACTTTC
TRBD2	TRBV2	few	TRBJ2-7	CASSSSATSSYSYEQYF	TGTGCCAGCAGTTCCTCCGCGACTAGCAGTTACTCCTACGAGCAGTACTTC
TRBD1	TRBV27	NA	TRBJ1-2	CASSPTGAWGYTF	TGTGCCAGCAGTCCGACAGGGGCCTGGGGCTACACCTTC
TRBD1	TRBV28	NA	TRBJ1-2	CASSPVGEGATNYGYTF	TGTGCCAGCAGCCCCGTCGGAGAGGGGGCCACTAACTATGGCTACACCTTC
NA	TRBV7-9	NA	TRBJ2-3	CASRSGLADTQYF	TGTGCCAGCAGATCCGGCCTTGCAGATACGCAGTATTTT
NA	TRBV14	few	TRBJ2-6	CASSQATGYSGANVLTF	TGTGCCAGCAGCCAAGCAACAGGGTACTCTGGGGCCAACGTCCTGACTTTC
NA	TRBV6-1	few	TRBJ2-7	CASSEKDPNEQYF	TGTGCCAGCAGTGAAAAAGACCCCAACGAGCAGTACTTC
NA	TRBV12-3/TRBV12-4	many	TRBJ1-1	CASTPPAGTEAFF	TGTGCCAGCACCCCACCGGCGGGGACTGAAGCTTTCTTT
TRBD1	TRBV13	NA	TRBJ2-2	CASSSGTGEMVGELFF	TGTGCCAGCAGCTCCGGGACAGGGGAGATGGTCGGGGAGCTGTTTTTT
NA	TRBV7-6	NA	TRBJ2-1	CASSRHEPLEQFF	TGTGCCAGCAGCCGTCACGAGCCACTCGAGCAGTTCTTC
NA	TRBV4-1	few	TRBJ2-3	CASSLRTSTDTQYF	TGCGCCAGCAGCCTCCGGACTAGCACAGATACGCAGTATTTT
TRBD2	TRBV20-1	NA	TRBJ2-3	CSADHSGTSGGVDTQYF	TGCAGTGCGGATCACTCCGGGACTAGCGGGGGTGTAGATACGCAGTATTTT
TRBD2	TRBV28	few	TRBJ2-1	CASSLSLGLAGNYNEQFF	TGTGCCAGCAGTTTATCCCTGGGACTAGCGGGTAACTACAATGAGCAGTTCTTC
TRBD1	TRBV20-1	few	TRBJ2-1	CSASVGQGVNEQFF	TGCAGTGCTAGCGTAGGACAGGGGGTCAATGAGCAGTTCTTC
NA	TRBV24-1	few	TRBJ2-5	CATSGLQETQYF	TGTGCCACCAGTGGTCTGCAAGAGACCCAGTACTTC
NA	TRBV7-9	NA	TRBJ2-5	CASSPRAGVGETQYF	TGTGCCAGCAGCCCAAGGGCTGGGGTAGGCGAGACCCAGTACTTC
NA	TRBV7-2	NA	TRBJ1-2	CASSHTGSPYGYTF	TGTGCCAGCAGCCACACAGGTTCCCCCTATGGCTACACCTTC
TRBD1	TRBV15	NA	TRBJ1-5	CATKTGVGSQPQHF	TGTGCCACCAAGACAGGGGTTGGTAGTCAGCCCCAGCATTTT
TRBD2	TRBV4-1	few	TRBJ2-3	CASTSLGLAGEDTQYF	TGCGCCAGCACCTCCCTCGGGCTAGCGGGAGAAGATACGCAGTATTTT
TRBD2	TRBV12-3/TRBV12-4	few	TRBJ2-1	CASSMTSGGGDEQFF	TGTGCCAGCAGTATGACTAGCGGAGGCGGCGATGAGCAGTTCTTC
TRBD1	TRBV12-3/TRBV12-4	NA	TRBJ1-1	CASGFLTELQGGTEAFF	TGTGCCAGCGGGTTCCTGACAGAATTACAGGGGGGCACTGAAGCTTTCTTT
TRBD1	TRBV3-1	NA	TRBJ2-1	CAFCFPQPPTGPYNEQFF	TGTGCCTTCTGTTTCCCTCAGCCCCCGACAGGGCCTTACAATGAGCAGTTCTTC
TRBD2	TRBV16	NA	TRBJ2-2	CASSQSSLAGNTGELFF	TGTGCCAGCAGCCAATCGAGCCTAGCGGGAAATACCGGGGAGCTGTTTTTT
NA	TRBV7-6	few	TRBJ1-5	CASSSGINQPQHF	TGTGCCAGCAGCTCTGGGATAAATCAGCCCCAGCATTTT
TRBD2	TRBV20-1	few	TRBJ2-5	CSARDTSHPVASGGQETQYF	TGCAGTGCTAGAGATACTTCCCATCCCGTGGCTAGCGGGGGGCAAGAGACCCAGTACTTC
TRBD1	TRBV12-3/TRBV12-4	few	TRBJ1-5	CASSPGQGLSNQPQHF	TGTGCCAGCAGTCCCGGACAGGGCTTGAGCAATCAGCCCCAGCATTTT
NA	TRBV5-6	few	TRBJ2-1	CASKDEWTSYNEQFF	TGTGCCAGCAAGGACGAGTGGACCTCCTACAATGAGCAGTTCTTC
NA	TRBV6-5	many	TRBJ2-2	CASSYRLANTGELFF	TGTGCCAGCAGTTACCGGCTAGCTAACACCGGGGAGCTGTTTTTT
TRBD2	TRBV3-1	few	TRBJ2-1	CASSRLLAGGPGEQFF	TGTGCCAGCAGCCGACTCCTAGCGGGGGGGCCTGGGGAGCAGTTCTTC
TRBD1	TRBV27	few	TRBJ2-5	CASSLGQGAIETQYF	TGTGCCAGCAGTTTGGGACAGGGGGCCATAGAGACCCAGTACTTC
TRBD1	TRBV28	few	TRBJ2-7	CASLPPGTGSYEQYF	TGTGCCAGCCTACCGCCCGGGACAGGGTCCTACGAGCAGTACTTC
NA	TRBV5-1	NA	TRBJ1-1	CASSLGRVRTEAFF	TGCGCCAGCAGCTTGGGGCGGGTAAGGACTGAAGCTTTCTTT
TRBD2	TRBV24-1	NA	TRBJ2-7	CATTVAGRHEQYF	TGTGCCACCACGGTAGCGGGCCGGCACGAGCAGTACTTC
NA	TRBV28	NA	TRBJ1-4	CASSISGTGGEKLFF	TGTGCCAGCAGTATCTCAGGGACTGGGGGTGAAAAACTGTTTTTT
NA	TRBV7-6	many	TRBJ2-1	CASSLNSIAEPYNEQFF	TGTGCCAGCAGCTTAAACTCCATAGCGGAACCATACAATGAGCAGTTCTTC
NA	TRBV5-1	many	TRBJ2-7	CASSLGGASEQYF	TGCGCCAGCAGCTTGGGTGGCGCGTCCGAGCAGTACTTC
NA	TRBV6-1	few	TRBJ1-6	CASSDIEHSPLHF	TGTGCCAGCAGTGATATAGAGCATTCACCCCTCCACTTT